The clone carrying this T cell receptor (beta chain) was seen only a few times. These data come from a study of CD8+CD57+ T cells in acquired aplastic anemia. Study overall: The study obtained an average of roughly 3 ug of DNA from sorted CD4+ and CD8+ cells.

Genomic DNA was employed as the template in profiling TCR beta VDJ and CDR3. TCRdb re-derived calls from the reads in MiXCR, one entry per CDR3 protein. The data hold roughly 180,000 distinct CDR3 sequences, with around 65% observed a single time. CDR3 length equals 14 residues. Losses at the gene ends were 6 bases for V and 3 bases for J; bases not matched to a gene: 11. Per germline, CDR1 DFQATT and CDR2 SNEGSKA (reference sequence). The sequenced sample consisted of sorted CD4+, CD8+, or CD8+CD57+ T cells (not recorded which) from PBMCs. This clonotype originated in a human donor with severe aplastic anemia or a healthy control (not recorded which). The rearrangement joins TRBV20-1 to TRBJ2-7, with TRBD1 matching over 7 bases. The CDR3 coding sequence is TGCAGTGCGCTAGACAGGGAAAGTCGCTACGAGCAGTACTTC. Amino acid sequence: CSALDRESRYEQYF.